One sample yielded the 12 T cell receptor beta chains listed below, sequenced in a study of CD8 T cells in Susac syndrome. Random-hexamer reverse transcription was applied to roughly 0.45 to 1 ug RNA. MiXCR was run by TCRdb on the immunoSEQ multiplex PCR reads, yielding one entry per CDR3 protein. The top ten clones hold around 0.45% of a sample with tens of thousands of distinct CDR3 sequences, 85% to 95% of them seen once. Sequencing was done on a sample of CD8+ T cells from PBMCs. The source of these receptors is a human donor with Susac syndrome.

The rearrangement joins TRBV2 to TRBJ1-6; no clear D. V dropped 6 bases and J dropped 0 bases, with 9 bases sitting between them. This CDR3 spans 15 amino acids. Germline assignment: CDR1 SNHLY and CDR2 FYNNEI. As DNA, the CDR3 is TGTGCCAGCAGGGGCATAAGCTCCTATAATTCACCCCTCCACTTT. As protein: CASRGISSYNSPLHF.

Comment on this clonotype: The germline gene is not matched at one end of the junction; a read error may be the cause. The chain is built from TRBV9 and TRBJ2-2; D is ambiguous. The CDR3 has 14 amino acids. Germline V CDR1 and CDR2: SGDLS, YYNGEE. The CDR3 bases are TGTGCCGGCAGCGACCGGGCCGGCACCGGGGAGCTGTTTTTT. Residues: CAGSDRAGTGELFF.

This chain links TRBV4-1 with TRBJ2-7; D remains ambiguous. Germline lookup yields CDR1 MGHRA and CDR2 YSYEKL. V was shortened by 4 bases and J by 3 bases, with 13 bases between the two germline ends. The CDR3 contains 14 residues. In DNA form, the CDR3 reads TGCGCCAGCAGCCGGGTCGCGGATAGCTACGAGCAGTACTTC. As protein: CASSRVADSYEQYF.

This chain uses TRBV30 with TRBJ1-1; D possibly corresponds to TRBD1 (6 bases). Trimming took off 1 base at V and 3 bases at J, with 6 bases between the two ends. This CDR3 contains 12 residues. Germline V gene sequence: CDR1 GTSNPN, CDR2 SVGIG (reference sequence). Here the CDR3 reads CAWSDRDTEAFF. The CDR3 DNA follows: TGTGCCTGGAGTGACAGGGACACTGAAGCTTTCTTT.

The chain couples TRBV2 to TRBJ1-6; D possibly corresponds to TRBD1 (6 bases). V shed 3 bases and J shed 7 bases, with 10 bases lying between them. The germline CDR1 and CDR2 sequences are SNHLY and FYNNEI. This CDR3 has 14 residues. CDR3 sequence: CASSEETGNSPLHF. The CDR3, as DNA: TGTGCCAGCAGTGAGGAGACAGGCAATTCACCCCTCCACTTT.

This clonotype appeared a single time. V usage is TRBV7-8 and J usage is TRBJ2-5, with unresolved D. CDR1 is SGHVS, CDR2 FQNEAQ, per germline. Trimming removed 4 bases from V and 0 bases from J, with 6 bases in between. This CDR3 region has 13 residues. CDR3 sequence (DNA): TGTGCCAGCAGCTCCGGACACCAAGAGACCCAGTACTTC. Translation: CASSSGHQETQYF.

This clonotype was counted a single time. The chain combines TRBV27 with TRBJ2-3; D may be TRBD2 (6 bases). Germline V gene data show CDR1 as MNHEY and CDR2 as SMNVEV (reference sequence). The CDR3 totals 14 residues. Trimming pared 10 bases from V and 6 bases from J, leaving 20 bases between. The CDR3 coding sequence is TGTGCCACCCGACTCATACTAGCTGTTGATACGCAGTATTTT. It encodes CATRLILAVDTQYF.

The genes are TRBV20-1 and TRBJ1-2; no reliable D call. Deletions cut 5 bases from V and 7 bases from J, with 14 bases between. CDR3 length: 12 residues. Germline V gene sequence: CDR1 DFQATT, CDR2 SNEGSKA (reference sequence). In nucleotides, the CDR3 is TGCAGTGCTCACCACGGAGAGAGTGGCTACACCTTC. Protein: CSAHHGESGYTF.

The genes are TRBV7-8 and TRBJ2-7, with unresolved D. Trimming took off 0 bases at V and 2 bases at J, with 11 bases between the two ends. Germline CDR1 reads SGHVS; CDR2 reads FQNEAQ. The CDR3 extends over 15 amino acids. CDR3 coding DNA: TGTGCCAGCAGCTTAGCGCGGCTGATGACCTACGAGCAGTACTTC. Translating gives CASSLARLMTYEQYF.

The chain employs TRBV7-2 and TRBJ2-1; possibly TRBD2 for D (6 bases). V shed 2 bases and J shed 4 bases, with 9 bases lying between them. The CDR3 has 14 amino acids. Germline CDR1 and CDR2: SGHTA and FQGNSA. For the CDR3, the DNA is TGTGCCAGCAGCTTACCGGGGACTTACAATGAGCAGTTCTTC. Its translation: CASSLPGTYNEQFF.

The CDR3: CASKGYYGYTF. CDR3 DNA sequence: TGTGCCAGCAAGGGGTACTATGGCTACACCTTC. The rearrangement links TRBV2 to TRBJ1-2, with D maybe TRBD1 (5 bases). V lost 7 bases and J lost 3, with 6 bases in between. Germline CDR1 reads SNHLY; CDR2 reads FYNNEI. The CDR3 is 11 residues long.

V is TRBV5-1 and J is TRBJ2-7, with D perhaps matching TRBD1 or TRBD2 (5 bases each). Trimming took 4 bases from V and 2 from J, leaving 10 bases between them. The CDR3 consists of 13 residues. The germline gives CDR1 SGHRS, CDR2 YFSETQ. CDR3 sequence (DNA): TGCGCCAGCAGCCGGGACGGTCCCTACGAGCAGTACTTC. This gives the protein CASSRDGPYEQYF.